What follows is one TCR beta chain and its context. TCRdb redid the calling of the 5' RACE reads with MiXCR, one entry per CDR3 protein. The sample lists about 550,000 distinct CDR3 sequences; approximately 20% were seen once. This entry belongs to a study of identical twins. V lost 0 bases to trimming and J lost 8 bases, with 17 bases between them. CDR3 length: 16 residues. Looked up from germline, CDR1 is LGHNA and CDR2 is YNFKEQ. The same specimen was also included in a second study, on yellow fever vaccine responses in identical twins.

The chain joins TRBV4-2 to TRBJ1-5; D possibly corresponds to TRBD1 (6 bases). Material: CD4+ T cells sorted from blood. This clonotype was sampled from a woman aged 18-29 years in good health. The CDR3 DNA is TGTGCCAGCAGCCAAGAAATAGGTTCGGCAGGGGAGCCCCAGCATTTT. Protein: CASSQEIGSAGEPQHF.